A selection of T cell receptor beta chains follows, all from one sample in a study of cytomegalovirus exposure and HLA in healthy donors. TCRdb's table, derived via immunoSEQ multiplex PCR, lists solely in-frame clones and lacks some. The sample has some 250,000 clones, roughly 80% seen once. Sequencing was done on a sample of PBMCs. The receptors derive from a woman in her thirties or forties in good health and CMV-seropositive. The CDR3 runs from the conserved cysteine through the conserved F or W. The D gene is left open where the match is weak. Clone size, where shown, is once, few, many, or a class for clones that have expanded.

j_call v_call cdr3_length clone_size d_call cdr3_nt cdr3_aa
TRBJ2-2 TRBV5-4 15 few . TGTGCCAGCACGAGGGCGGCAGGGAACACCGGGGAGCTGTTTTTT CASTRAAGNTGELFF
TRBJ1-2 TRBV11-2 12 . . TGTGCCAGCACTAATCCCGACTATGGCTACACCTTC CASTNPDYGYTF
TRBJ2-7 TRBV7-2 15 . TRBD2 TGTGCCAGCAGTCCGACTAGCGGAGGGACCTACGAGCAGTACTTC CASSPTSGGTYEQYF
TRBJ2-7 TRBV9 14 . . TGTGCCAGCAGCGTTGATCAGGGTCCCTACGAGCAGTACTTC CASSVDQGPYEQYF
TRBJ2-3 TRBV30 14 . . TGTGCCTGGAGTCGGAGGGGTATCGGAGATACGCAGTATTTT CAWSRRGIGDTQYF
TRBJ2-7 TRBV9 13 . . TGTGCCAGCAGCGTAGAGGGGGGGGGCGAGCAGTACTTC CASSVEGGGEQYF
TRBJ2-7 TRBV6-1 14 . TRBD2 TGTGCCAGCAGTTCCGGGAGGGCGGGGTACGAGCAGTACTTC CASSSGRAGYEQYF
TRBJ2-7 TRBV27 11 . . TGTGCCAGCAGCCCTTCCTACGAGCAGTACTTC CASSPSYEQYF
TRBJ1-2 TRBV4-3 16 . . TGCGCCAGCAGCCTTTTGTCGGGGGGCGCGGGCTATGGCTACACCTTC CASSLLSGGAGYGYTF
TRBJ1-1 TRBV11-3 14 . . TGTGCCAGCAGCCGTGAAGGGGCGCGTGGTGAAGCTTTCTTT CASSREGARGEAFF
TRBJ2-5 TRBV25-1 17 . TRBD1 TGTGCCAGCAGTGAATACGGGGGACAGGGGGCCGGGGAGACCCAGTACTTC CASSEYGGQGAGETQYF
TRBJ2-3 TRBV15 16 . TRBD1 TGTGCCACCAGCCGAGGACAGGGTGGTGGCACAGATACGCAGTATTTT CATSRGQGGGTDTQYF
TRBJ2-7 TRBV9 14 few . TGTGCCAGCAGCGTTGGTAGCGAGACCTACGAGCAGTACTTC CASSVGSETYEQYF
TRBJ1-2 TRBV4-2 15 few TRBD1 TGTGCCAGCAGCCAAGTTCAACAGGGGATCTATGGCTACACCTTC CASSQVQQGIYGYTF
TRBJ1-2 TRBV19 13 . . TGTGCCAGTAGGGTGGACACCAACTATGGCTACACCTTC CASRVDTNYGYTF
TRBJ2-3 TRBV5-1 13 once . TGCGCCAGCAGTGGGGGGGCCAAAGATACGCAGTATTTT CASSGGAKDTQYF
TRBJ2-3 TRBV18 14 . . TGTGCCAGCTCACCGGGGGGTAGCACAGATACGCAGTATTTT CASSPGGSTDTQYF
TRBJ1-2 TRBV30 15 . . TGTGCCTGGAGTGTAATTGACGGAGGAACCTATGGCTACACCTTC CAWSVIDGGTYGYTF
TRBJ2-7 TRBV15 18 . TRBD1 TGTGCCACCAGCAGAGATCAGGGGGTGAGGGGGAACTCCTACGAGCAGTACTTC CATSRDQGVRGNSYEQYF
TRBJ2-5 TRBV5-8 13 . . TGTGCCAGCAGCTTCAGGGTGCGCGAGACCCAGTACTTC CASSFRVRETQYF
TRBJ2-5 TRBV11-2 11 . . TGTGCCAGCAGCCCCTCAGAGACCCAGTACTTC CASSPSETQYF
TRBJ1-1 TRBV5-6 16 . TRBD1 TGTGCCAGCAGCCCTGAGACAGGGGAGGAGGACACTGAAGCTTTCTTT CASSPETGEEDTEAFF
TRBJ2-5 TRBV7-2 16 once TRBD2 TGTGCCAGCAGCTTAGCGCGGGTTAGCGGGACCGAGACCCAGTACTTC CASSLARVSGTETQYF
TRBJ2-5 TRBV6-1 14 . . TGTGCCAGCAGTCCCCCCCGGGGTGGAGAGACCCAGTACTTC CASSPPRGGETQYF
TRBJ2-7 TRBV29-1 13 . . TGCAGCGTTGTAACGGGTAATCGCTACGAGCAGTACTTC CSVVTGNRYEQYF
TRBJ2-7 TRBV18 15 . TRBD1 TGTGCCAGCTCACCAGGGACAGGGGCCCTATACGAGCAGTACTTC CASSPGTGALYEQYF
TRBJ2-1 TRBV7-2 16 . TRBD2 TGTGCCAGCAGCCTCGGACTAGGGATATCCTACAATGAGCAGTTCTTC CASSLGLGISYNEQFF
TRBJ2-2 TRBV27 17 . TRBD2 TGTGCCAGCAGTGGGACTAGCGGGAGGGCCCACACCGGGGAGCTGTTTTTT CASSGTSGRAHTGELFF
TRBJ2-7 TRBV5-5 14 . TRBD2 TGTGCCAGCAGCCCCGTCGGGGATCCGGGGGGGCAGTACTTC CASSPVGDPGGQYF
TRBJ2-5 TRBV7-8 13 . . TGTGCCAGCAGCCTCGGGGGTTGGGAGACCCAGTACTTC CASSLGGWETQYF
TRBJ1-4 TRBV6-5 15 once TRBD1 TGTGCCAGCAGTTACTCGAGGGGGACAGATGAAAAACTGTTTTTT CASSYSRGTDEKLFF